This TCR beta chain was captured by sequencing in a study of blood T cell repertoires in COVID-19. Across the whole study: The United States, Italy and Spain provided the acute and convalescent COVID-19 samples. T cells, B-cell-depleted T cells, or PBMCs provided the cDNA or gDNA that served as material.

In the original analysis: Amplification of reference gene primers provided the estimated nucleated cell counts. The data were produced by immunoSEQ multiplex PCR, yet TCRdb's version contains in-frame clones alone and is incomplete. V, J and clone size are taken as reported in that table, and D and trimming were inferred from the DNA itself. The sample lists over 600,000 clones; 85% to 90% were seen once. The CDR3 is 13 residues long. The germline V gene encodes CDR1 GTSNPN and CDR2 SVGIG (reference sequence). V was pared by 0 bases and J by 7 bases, with 9 bases between. The chain employs TRBV30 and TRBJ1-4; no clear D. The receptor comes from a woman under 30 with acute or convalescent COVID-19. The sequenced sample consisted of peripheral blood. The DNA for the CDR3 is TGTGCCTGGAGTGTAGCGGGAGCTGAAAAACTGTTTTTT. It encodes CAWSVAGAEKLFF.